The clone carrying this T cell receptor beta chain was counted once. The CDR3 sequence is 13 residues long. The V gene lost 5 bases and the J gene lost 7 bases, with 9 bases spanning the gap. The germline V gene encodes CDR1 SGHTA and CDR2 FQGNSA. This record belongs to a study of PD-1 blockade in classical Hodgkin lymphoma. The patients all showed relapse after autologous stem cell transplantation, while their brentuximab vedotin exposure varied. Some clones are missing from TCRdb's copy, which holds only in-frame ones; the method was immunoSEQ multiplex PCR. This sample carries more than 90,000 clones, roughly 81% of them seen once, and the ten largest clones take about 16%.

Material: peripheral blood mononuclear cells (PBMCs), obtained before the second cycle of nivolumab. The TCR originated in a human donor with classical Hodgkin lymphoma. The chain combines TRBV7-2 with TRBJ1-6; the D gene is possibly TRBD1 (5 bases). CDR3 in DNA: TGTGCCAGCAGCGTAAACAGGAATTCACCCCTCCACTTT. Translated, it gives CASSVNRNSPLHF.